Each of the 3 T cell receptor beta chains below was sequenced from the same sample in a study of regulatory T cells in long-lasting Graves disease listed by TCRdb under 2021. The label giving this sample's time point can be read as: newly diagnosed GD, antithyroid drugs for less than 3 months. For both TCR sequencing and RNA sequencing, RNA was extracted from PBMCs using TRIzol. The protocol used for the library was multiplex PCR. TCRdb records Illumina HiSeq 4000 as the sequencer. TCR beta libraries were built with iRepertoire HTBI primers and Arm-PCR amplification of CDR3 regions. TCRdb reanalyzed the raw reads on its own, using fastp at Q25 for trimming and MiXCR for clone calling, and kept in-frame beta chains. A single entry per CDR3 protein holds the most common genes and DNA from its merged rows. Present in this sample are around 480,000 distinct CDR3 sequences, around 15% of which were seen just once. 25% of the sample lies in the top ten.

This sample was shared with a second study, whose subject was T cells in Graves' hyperthyroidism and ophthalmopathy.

Material: peripheral blood mononuclear cells (PBMCs), obtained at new diagnosis, from a patient treated with antithyroid drugs. The receptor set was obtained from a woman aged 35-65 years with Graves disease. Donor details come from another sample of the same person, matched by shared clones.

This chain links TRBV29-1 with TRBJ2-7, with D tentatively TRBD2 (6 bases). Germline V gives CDR1 SQVTM, CDR2 ANQGSEA. Trimming shortened V by 3 bases and J by 2 bases, and 14 bases separated the two germline ends. The CDR3 loop spans 14 amino acids. The CDR3 nucleotides are TGCAGCGTTGATGGGGTTAGCGGAACCTACGAGCAGTACTTC. It is translated as CSVDGVSGTYEQYF.

At least ten counts were recorded for this clonotype. The chain carries TRBV2 and TRBJ1-2; weak D call: TRBD1 (5 bases). Trimming pared 8 bases from V and 4 bases from J, leaving 11 bases between. Germline CDR1 is SNHLY and CDR2 is FYNNEI. The CDR3 has 12 residues. For the CDR3, the DNA is TGTGCCAGCGCGGGGGACGGCTATGGCTACACCTTC. The encoded protein is CASAGDGYGYTF.

This clonotype was picked up a small number of times. This chain connects TRBV6-2 or TRBV6-3 to TRBJ2-2; 11 bases match TRBD1. The CDR3 totals 18 residues. V lost 1 base, J lost 2 bases, and 6 bases stayed unmatched. Germline CDR1 reads MNHEY; CDR2 reads SVGEGT. Here the CDR3 reads CASSYYPGTGGNTGELFF. CDR3 DNA sequence: TGTGCCAGCAGTTACTACCCCGGGACAGGGGGTAACACCGGGGAGCTGTTTTTT.